This section outlines one TCR beta chain sequence together with its context. The entry originates in a study of blood T cell repertoires in COVID-19. Study context: Nucleic acid was either cDNA or gDNA, and it came from T cells, B-cell-depleted T cells, or PBMCs.

As handled by the study authors: Scientists estimated how many nucleated cells there were by amplifying reference gene primers. The data were produced by immunoSEQ multiplex PCR, yet TCRdb's version contains in-frame clones alone and is incomplete. That table is the source of V, J and clone size, and D and trimming were worked out from the DNA. Found here are 220,000 or so clones, around 80% of them singletons; the top ten hold roughly 6%. Trimming shortened V by 7 bases and J by 2 bases, and 15 bases separated the two germline ends. This CDR3 is 15 amino acids long. Germline V CDR1 and CDR2: SGHNT, YYREEE (reference sequence).

J is TRBJ2-2 and V is TRBV5-4, with a possible D match to TRBD1 (6 bases). Sequenced: peripheral blood. The clonotype comes from a woman in her seventies with acute or convalescent COVID-19. This CDR3 is CASEFMGTNTGELFF. Here the CDR3 DNA reads TGTGCCAGCGAGTTCATGGGGACAAACACCGGGGAGCTGTTTTTT.